Presented here are 9 T cell receptor beta chains from one specimen sequenced in a study of T-cell memory formation after mild COVID-19. TCRdb reanalysed the 5' RACE reads using MiXCR and keeps one entry per CDR3 protein. Of roughly 600,000 distinct CDR3 sequences listed, roughly 18% are singletons. Sequenced: PBMCs or a T cell subset sorted from them (not recorded which). These receptor sequences come from an adult woman who had mild COVID-19 (a few samples of this study predate the infection). Cell type and time point are not known.

This clonotype was found many times. The V gene is TRBV7-9, the J gene TRBJ2-1, with a tentative D call TRBD1 (6 bases). CDR1 is SEHNR and CDR2 is FQNEAQ in the germline V gene (reference sequence). The CDR3 is 17 amino acids. V was clipped by 2 bases and J by 9 bases, with 23 bases between them. The CDR3 is CASSLNPPQVRGGEQFF. The DNA for the CDR3 is TGTGCCAGCAGCTTAAATCCTCCCCAAGTCAGGGGCGGTGAGCAGTTCTTC. Filled out from reference TRBV7-9 and TRBJ2-1, the complete variable domain reads DTGVSQNPRHKITKRGQNVTFRCDPISEHNRLYWYRQTLGQGPEFLTYFQNEAQLEKSRLLSDRFSAERPKGSFSTLEIQRTEQGDSAMYLCASSLNPPQVRGGEQFFGPGTRLTVL.

The rearrangement links TRBV7-9 to TRBJ1-4, with D unclear. Trimming stripped 3 bases from V and 0 bases from J, with 8 bases between. This CDR3 spans 15 amino acids. Germline V CDR1 and CDR2: SEHNR, FQNEAQ (reference sequence). DNA for the CDR3: TGTGCCAGCAGCTTGGCTCTCTCAACTAATGAAAAACTGTTTTTT. Protein: CASSLALSTNEKLFF.

This sequence joins TRBV3-1 and TRBJ2-7, with D perhaps matching TRBD1 (5 bases). The ends were cut back, 0 bases at V and 5 bases at J, with 14 bases in the middle. Per the germline V gene, CDR1 is LGHDT and CDR2 is YNNKEL (reference sequence). The CDR3 contains 15 residues. The CDR3 sequence is CASSQDLVRVHEQYF. The CDR3 DNA sequence: TGTGCCAGCAGCCAAGACTTAGTCAGGGTCCACGAGCAGTACTTC.

The chain uses TRBV20-1 and TRBJ2-4, with D perhaps matching TRBD1 (6 bases). The CDR3 loop spans 14 amino acids. The V end was cut by 2 bases, the J end by 1 base, with 9 bases between. The germline V gene encodes CDR1 DFQATT and CDR2 SNEGSKA (reference sequence). CDR3 bases: TGCAGTGCTAGACAGAGGGGGGCCAAAAACATTCAGTACTTC. It yields the protein CSARQRGAKNIQYF.

This clonotype was observed a few times. The chain combines TRBV3-1 with TRBJ2-1; TRBD1 agrees at 9 bases. With 1 base clipped from V and 7 bases from J, the junction kept 2 bases outside the gene matches. The CDR3 length is 14 residues. Germline V lookup: CDR1 LGHDT, CDR2 YNNKEL (reference sequence). The DNA for the CDR3 is TGTGCCAGCAGCCAAGGGACAGGGGCGAATGAGCAGTTCTTC. Protein sequence: CASSQGTGANEQFF.

In this sample, this clonotype turned up many times. This CDR3 reads CSAYRGQGAGTQYF. CDR3 sequence (DNA): TGCAGCGCCTACCGGGGACAGGGGGCCGGTACGCAGTATTTT. The chain carries TRBV29-1 and TRBJ2-3; 12 bases map to TRBD1. V shed 7 bases, J shed 8 bases, and the junction held 10 bases outside the gene matches. Germline CDR1 is SQVTM and CDR2 is ANQGSEA. This CDR3 is built from 14 residues.

The chain links TRBV7-9 to TRBJ2-7, with D unclear. Germline loops: CDR1 SEHNR, CDR2 FQNEAQ (reference sequence). Trimming removed 5 bases at V and 4 bases at J, with 21 bases between. The CDR3 has 16 residues. Written as DNA, the CDR3 is TGTGCCAGCAGCGACTTCGCTAGTAGGCCTGGATACGAGCAGTACTTC. Amino acid sequence: CASSDFASRPGYEQYF.

This chain uses TRBV29-1 with TRBJ2-1; TRBD1 might be the D (5 bases). This CDR3 region has 13 residues. CDR1 is SQVTM and CDR2 is ANQGSEA in the germline V gene. V dropped 6 bases and J dropped 5 bases, with 14 bases sitting between them. The CDR3 region is CSVRTPRHNEQFF. CDR3 in DNA: TGCAGCGTCAGGACACCCCGCCACAATGAGCAGTTCTTC.

Regarding this clonotype: A much more abundant neighbour one base away suggests this may be a read error. V gene TRBV4-1 combines with J gene TRBJ1-5; 8 bases line up with TRBD1. CDR1 is MGHRA, CDR2 YSYEKL, per germline. CDR3 length: 14 amino acids. The CDR3: CASSQGTGNHPQHF. The DNA for the CDR3 is TGCGCCAGCAGCCAAGGGACAGGGAATCATCCCCAGCATTTT.